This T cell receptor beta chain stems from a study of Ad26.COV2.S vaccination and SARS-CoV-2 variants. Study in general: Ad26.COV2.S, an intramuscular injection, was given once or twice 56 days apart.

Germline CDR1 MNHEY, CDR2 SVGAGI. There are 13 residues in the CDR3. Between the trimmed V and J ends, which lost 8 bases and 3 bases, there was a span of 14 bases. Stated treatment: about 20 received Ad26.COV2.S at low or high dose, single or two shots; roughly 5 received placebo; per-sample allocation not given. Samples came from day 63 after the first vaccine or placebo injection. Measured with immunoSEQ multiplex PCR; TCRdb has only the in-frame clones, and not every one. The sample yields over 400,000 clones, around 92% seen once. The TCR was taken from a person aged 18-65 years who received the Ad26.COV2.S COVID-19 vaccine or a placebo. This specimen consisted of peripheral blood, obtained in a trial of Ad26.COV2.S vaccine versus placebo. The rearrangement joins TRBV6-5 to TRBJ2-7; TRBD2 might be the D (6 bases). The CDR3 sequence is CASSNGGGYEQYF. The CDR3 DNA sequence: TGTGCCAGCTCAAACGGGGGAGGCTACGAGCAGTACTTC.